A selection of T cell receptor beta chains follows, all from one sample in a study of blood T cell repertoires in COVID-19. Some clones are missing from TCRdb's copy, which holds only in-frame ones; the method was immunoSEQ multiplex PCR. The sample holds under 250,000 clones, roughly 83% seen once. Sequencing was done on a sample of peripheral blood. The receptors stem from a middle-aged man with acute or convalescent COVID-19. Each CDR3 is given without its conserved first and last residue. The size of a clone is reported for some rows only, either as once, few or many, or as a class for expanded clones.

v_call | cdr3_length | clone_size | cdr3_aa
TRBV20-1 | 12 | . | SASGASANYGYT
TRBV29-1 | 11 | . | SVEVRRLHGYT
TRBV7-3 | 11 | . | ASSFGGNSPLH
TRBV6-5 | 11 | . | ASYGQMNQPQH
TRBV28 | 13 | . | ASSSPTGVNQPQH
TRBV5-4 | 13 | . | ASSRGTSGTYPPF
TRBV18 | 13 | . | ASSPEKQGYTEAF
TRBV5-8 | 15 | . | ASSRPLAGVDTGELF
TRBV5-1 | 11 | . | ASSLEGADTQY
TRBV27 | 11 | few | ATGLDRVGKLF
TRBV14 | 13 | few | ASSLQGGGADTQY
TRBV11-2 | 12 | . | ASSPTTGTYEQY
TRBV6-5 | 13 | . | ASRLSGSAYNEQF
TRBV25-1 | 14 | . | ASSKTGGYSGNTIY
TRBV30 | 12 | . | AWSKGLANNEQF
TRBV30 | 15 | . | AWSPGHGRGKNQPQH
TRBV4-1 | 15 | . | ASSQDPSGTLNNEQF
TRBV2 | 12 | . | ASKDSGSSVAQY
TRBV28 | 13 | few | ASSLRQAFGEKLF
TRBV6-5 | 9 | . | ASTQTDTQY
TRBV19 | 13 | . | ASSIPNRGNDEQY
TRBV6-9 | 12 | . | ASSYKGPTYEQY
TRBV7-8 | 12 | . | ASSARDTRETQY
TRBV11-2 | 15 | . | ASSRRSGTSAYNEQF
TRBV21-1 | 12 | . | AGSPRQSGNTIY
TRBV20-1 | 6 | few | SGGGAF
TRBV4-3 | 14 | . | ASSQDWQDYREKLF
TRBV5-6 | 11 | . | ASSSLLGAEAF
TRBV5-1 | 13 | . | ASSIQRATYNEQF
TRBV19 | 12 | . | ASRRDRGIDTQY
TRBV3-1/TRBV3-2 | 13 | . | ASSRGLGGTDTQY
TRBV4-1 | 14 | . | ASSQAGQGRSYEQY
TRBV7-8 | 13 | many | ASKLGQGADIEQF
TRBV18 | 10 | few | ASSLGAQPQH
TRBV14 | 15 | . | ASSRKPAGQGNEKLF
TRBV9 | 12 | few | ASSVGQYNSPLH
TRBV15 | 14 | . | ATSRGDKISTDTQY
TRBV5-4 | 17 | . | ASSLGGLAGGSPYNEQF
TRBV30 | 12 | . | AWSASGFREKLF
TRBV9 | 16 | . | ASSPFVIPRTGDEKLF
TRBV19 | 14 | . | ASTMEVGLAKNIQY
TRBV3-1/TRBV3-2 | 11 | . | ASSQVLNTEAF
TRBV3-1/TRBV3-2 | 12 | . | ASSHPGQDYEQY
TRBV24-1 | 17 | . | ATSDGLAGVPSSQETQY
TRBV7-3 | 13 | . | ASSPSGTRQETQY
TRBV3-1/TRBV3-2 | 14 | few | ASSQVPLAVSYEQY
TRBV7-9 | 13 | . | ASSLPGTANNEQF
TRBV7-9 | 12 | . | ASSPGQGDYGYT
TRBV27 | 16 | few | ASSSFPPRQGADEKLF
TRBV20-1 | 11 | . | SASIAGAYGYT